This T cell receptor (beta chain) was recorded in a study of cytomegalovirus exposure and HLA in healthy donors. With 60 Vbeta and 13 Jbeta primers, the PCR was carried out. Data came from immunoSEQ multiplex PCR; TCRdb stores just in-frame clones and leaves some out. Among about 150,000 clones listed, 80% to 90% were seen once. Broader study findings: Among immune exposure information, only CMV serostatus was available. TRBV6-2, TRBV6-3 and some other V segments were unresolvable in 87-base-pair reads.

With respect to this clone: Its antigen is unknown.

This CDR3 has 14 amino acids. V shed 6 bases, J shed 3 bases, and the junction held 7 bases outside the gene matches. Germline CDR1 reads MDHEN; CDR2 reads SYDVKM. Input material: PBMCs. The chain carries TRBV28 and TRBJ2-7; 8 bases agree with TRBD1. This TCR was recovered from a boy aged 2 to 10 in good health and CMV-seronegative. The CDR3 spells CASSQRQGRYEQYF. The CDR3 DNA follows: TGTGCCAGCAGCCAAAGACAGGGGCGCTACGAGCAGTACTTC.